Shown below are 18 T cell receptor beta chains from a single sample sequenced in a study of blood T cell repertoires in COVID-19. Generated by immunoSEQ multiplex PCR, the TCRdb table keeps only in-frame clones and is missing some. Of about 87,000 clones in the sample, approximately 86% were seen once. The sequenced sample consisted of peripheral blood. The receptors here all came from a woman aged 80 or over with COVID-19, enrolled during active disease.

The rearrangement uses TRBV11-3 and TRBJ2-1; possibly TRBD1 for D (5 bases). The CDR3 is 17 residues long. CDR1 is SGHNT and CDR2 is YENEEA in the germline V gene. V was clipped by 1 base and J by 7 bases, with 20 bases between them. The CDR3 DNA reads TGTGCCAGCAGCTTAGGGGGCTCGCCGCGGTTTGGAAATGAGCAGTTCTTC. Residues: CASSLGGSPRFGNEQFF.

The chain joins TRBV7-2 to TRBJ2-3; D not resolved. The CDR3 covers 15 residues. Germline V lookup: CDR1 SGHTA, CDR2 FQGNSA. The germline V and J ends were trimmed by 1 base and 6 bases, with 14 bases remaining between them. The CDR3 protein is CASSLVPGFMDTQYF. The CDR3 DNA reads TGTGCCAGCAGCTTAGTTCCAGGCTTCATGGATACGCAGTATTTT.

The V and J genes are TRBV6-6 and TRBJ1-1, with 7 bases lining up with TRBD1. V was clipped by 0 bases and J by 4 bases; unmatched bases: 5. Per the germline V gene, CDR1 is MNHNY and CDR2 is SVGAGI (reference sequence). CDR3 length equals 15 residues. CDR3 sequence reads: CASSYSGQDTTEAFF. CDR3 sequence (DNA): TGTGCCAGCAGTTACTCAGGACAGGACACCACTGAAGCTTTCTTT.

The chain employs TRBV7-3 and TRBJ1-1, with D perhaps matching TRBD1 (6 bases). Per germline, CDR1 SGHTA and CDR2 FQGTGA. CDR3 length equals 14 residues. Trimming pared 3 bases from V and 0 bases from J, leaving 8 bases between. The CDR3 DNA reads TGTGCCAGCAGCTTGGGGGCGATGAACACTGAAGCTTTCTTT. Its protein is CASSLGAMNTEAFF.

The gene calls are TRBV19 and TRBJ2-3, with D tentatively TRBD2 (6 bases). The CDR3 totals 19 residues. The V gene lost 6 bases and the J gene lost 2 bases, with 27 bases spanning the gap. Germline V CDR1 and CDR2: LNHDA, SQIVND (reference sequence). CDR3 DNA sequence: TGTGCCAGTAGCGACCCTAGGTCCGCCCCGGACTACAACACAGATACGCAGTATTTT. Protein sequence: CASSDPRSAPDYNTDTQYF.

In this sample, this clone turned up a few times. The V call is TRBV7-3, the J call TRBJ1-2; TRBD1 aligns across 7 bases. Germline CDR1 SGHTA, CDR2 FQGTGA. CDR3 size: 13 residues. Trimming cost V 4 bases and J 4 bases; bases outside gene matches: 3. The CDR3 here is CASSSTGTYGYTF. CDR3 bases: TGTGCCAGCAGCTCGACAGGGACCTATGGCTACACCTTC.

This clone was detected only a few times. The CDR3 region has the DNA TGTGCCAGCAGCTCTTGGGGGGTCGAAGCTTTCTTT. Translating it yields CASSSWGVEAFF. The chain employs TRBV7-9 and TRBJ1-1, with D possibly matching TRBD1 (5 bases). Germline lookup yields CDR1 SEHNR and CDR2 FQNEAQ (reference sequence). The CDR3 spans 12 residues. Trimming shortened V by 4 bases and J by 8 bases, and 11 bases separated the two germline ends.

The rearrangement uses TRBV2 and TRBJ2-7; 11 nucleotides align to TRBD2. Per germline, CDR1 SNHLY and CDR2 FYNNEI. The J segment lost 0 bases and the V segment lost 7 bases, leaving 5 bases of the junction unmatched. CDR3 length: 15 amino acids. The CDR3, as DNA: TGTGCCAGCACCGACGGGACTAGCGGCTCCTACGAGCAGTACTTC. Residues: CASTDGTSGSYEQYF.

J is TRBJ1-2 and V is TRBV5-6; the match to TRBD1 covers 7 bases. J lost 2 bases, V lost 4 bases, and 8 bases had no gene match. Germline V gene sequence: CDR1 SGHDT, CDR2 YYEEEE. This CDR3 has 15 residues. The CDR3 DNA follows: TGTGCCAGCAGCATATCGGACAGGTACAACTATGGCTACACCTTC. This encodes CASSISDRYNYGYTF.

In DNA, the CDR3 is TGTGCCAGCAGTTCAGACAGGGTACTCCAAGAGACCCAGTACTTC. Translation: CASSSDRVLQETQYF. This chain links TRBV6-5 with TRBJ2-5; TRBD1 aligns across 7 bases. Germline trimming cut 4 bases from V and 1 base from J; bases unmatched to any gene: 6. The CDR3 sequence is 15 residues long. CDR1 MNHEY and CDR2 SVGAGI come from the germline V gene.

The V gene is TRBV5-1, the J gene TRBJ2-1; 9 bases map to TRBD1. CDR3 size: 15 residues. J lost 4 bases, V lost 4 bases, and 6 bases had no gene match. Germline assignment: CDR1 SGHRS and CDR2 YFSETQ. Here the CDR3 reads CASSHPGQGYNEQFF. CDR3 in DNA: TGCGCCAGCAGCCATCCGGGACAGGGATACAATGAGCAGTTCTTC.

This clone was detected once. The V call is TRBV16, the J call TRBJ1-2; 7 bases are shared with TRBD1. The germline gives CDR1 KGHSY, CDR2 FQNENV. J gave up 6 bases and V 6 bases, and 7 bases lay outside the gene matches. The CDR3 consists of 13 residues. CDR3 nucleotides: TGTGCCAGCAGACGACAGGGACCGCATGGCTACACCTTC. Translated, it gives CASRRQGPHGYTF.

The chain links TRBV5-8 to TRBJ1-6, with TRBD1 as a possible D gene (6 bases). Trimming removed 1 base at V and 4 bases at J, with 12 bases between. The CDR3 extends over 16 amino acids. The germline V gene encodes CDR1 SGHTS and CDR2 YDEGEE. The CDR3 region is CASSLSGGWYNSPLHF. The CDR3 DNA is TGTGCCAGCAGCTTGAGCGGGGGCTGGTATAATTCACCCCTCCACTTT. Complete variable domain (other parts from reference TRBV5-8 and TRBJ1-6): EAGVTQSPTHLIKTRGQQATLRCSPISGHTSVYWYQQALGLGLQFLLWYDEGEERNRGNFPPRFSGRQFPNYSSELNVNALELEDSALYLCASSLSGGWYNSPLHFGNGTRLTVT.

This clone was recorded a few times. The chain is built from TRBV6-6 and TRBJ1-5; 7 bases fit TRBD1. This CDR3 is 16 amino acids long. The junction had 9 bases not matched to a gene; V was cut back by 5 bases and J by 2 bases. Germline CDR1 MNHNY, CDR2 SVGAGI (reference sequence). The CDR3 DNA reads TGTGCCAGCAGTCGAAGACAGGGCCATGGCAATCAGCCCCAGCATTTT. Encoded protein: CASSRRQGHGNQPQHF.

The CDR3 spells CSASHPDTQYF. CDR3 nucleotide sequence: TGCAGTGCGTCACACCCAGATACGCAGTATTTT. The chain carries TRBV20-1 and TRBJ2-3, with unresolved D. The CDR3 is 11 amino acids. Germline V gives CDR1 DFQATT, CDR2 SNEGSKA (reference sequence). Trimming cost V 6 bases and J 4 bases, with 8 bases left between them.

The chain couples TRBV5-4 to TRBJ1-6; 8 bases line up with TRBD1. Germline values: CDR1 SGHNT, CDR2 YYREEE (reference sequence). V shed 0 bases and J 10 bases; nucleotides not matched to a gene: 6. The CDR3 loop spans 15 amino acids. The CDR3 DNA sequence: TGTGCCAGCAGCTTGGAGGGCAGGGGGCTGTCACCCCTCCACTTT. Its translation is CASSLEGRGLSPLHF.

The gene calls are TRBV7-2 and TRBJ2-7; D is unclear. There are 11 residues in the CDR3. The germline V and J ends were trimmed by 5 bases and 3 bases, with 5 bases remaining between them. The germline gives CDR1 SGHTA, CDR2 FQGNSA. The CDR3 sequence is CASSPIYEQYF. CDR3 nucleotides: TGTGCCAGCAGCCCAATCTACGAGCAGTACTTC.

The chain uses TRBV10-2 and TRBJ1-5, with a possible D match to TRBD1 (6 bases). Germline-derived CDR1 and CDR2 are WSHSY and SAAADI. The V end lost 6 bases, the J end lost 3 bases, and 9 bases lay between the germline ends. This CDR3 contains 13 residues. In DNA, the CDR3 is TGCGCCAGCAGGGGGGGGCTCAATCAGCCCCAGCATTTT. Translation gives CASRGGLNQPQHF.